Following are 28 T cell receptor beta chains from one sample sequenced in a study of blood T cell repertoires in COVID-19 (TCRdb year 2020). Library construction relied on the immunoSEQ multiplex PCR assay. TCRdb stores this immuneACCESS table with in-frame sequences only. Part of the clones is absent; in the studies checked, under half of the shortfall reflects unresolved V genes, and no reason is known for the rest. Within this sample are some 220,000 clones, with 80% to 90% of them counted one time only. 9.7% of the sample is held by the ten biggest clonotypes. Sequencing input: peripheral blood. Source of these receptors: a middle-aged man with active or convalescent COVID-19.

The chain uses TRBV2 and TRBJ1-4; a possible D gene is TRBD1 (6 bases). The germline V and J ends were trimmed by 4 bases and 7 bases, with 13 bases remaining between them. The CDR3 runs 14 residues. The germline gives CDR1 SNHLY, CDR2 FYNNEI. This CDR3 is CASSVYRDSEKLFF. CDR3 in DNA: TGTGCCAGCAGTGTTTACAGGGATAGTGAAAAACTGTTTTTT.

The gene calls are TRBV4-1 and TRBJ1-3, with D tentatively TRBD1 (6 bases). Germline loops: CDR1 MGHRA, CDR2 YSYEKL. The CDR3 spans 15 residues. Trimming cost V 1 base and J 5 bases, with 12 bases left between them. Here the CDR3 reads CASSQAGTLRNTIYF. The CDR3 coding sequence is TGCGCCAGCAGCCAAGCCGGGACATTAAGAAACACCATATATTTT.

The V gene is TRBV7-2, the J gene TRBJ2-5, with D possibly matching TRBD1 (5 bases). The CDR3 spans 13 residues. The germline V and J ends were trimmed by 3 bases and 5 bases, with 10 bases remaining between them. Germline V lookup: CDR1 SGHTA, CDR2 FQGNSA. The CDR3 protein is CASSFRAGETQYF. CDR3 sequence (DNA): TGTGCCAGCAGCTTCAGGGCTGGGGAGACCCAGTACTTC. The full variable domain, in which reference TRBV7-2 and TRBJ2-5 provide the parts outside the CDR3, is GAGVSQSPSNKVTEKGKDVELRCDPISGHTALYWYRQSLGQGLEFLIYFQGNSAPDKSGLPSDRFSAERTGGSVSTLTIQRTQQEDSAVYLCASSFRAGETQYFGPGTRLLVL.

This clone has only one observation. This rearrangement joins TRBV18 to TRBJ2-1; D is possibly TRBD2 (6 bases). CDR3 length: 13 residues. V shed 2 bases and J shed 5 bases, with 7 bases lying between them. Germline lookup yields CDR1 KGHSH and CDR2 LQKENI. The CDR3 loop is CASSPGGDNEQFF. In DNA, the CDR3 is TGTGCCAGCTCACCAGGCGGGGACAATGAGCAGTTCTTC.

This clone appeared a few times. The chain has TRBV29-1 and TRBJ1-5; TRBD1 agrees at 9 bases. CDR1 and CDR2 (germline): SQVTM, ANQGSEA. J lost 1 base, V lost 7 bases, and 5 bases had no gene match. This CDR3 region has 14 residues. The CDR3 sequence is CSALTGGSNQPQHF. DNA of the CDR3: TGCAGCGCCCTGACAGGGGGAAGCAATCAGCCCCAGCATTTT.

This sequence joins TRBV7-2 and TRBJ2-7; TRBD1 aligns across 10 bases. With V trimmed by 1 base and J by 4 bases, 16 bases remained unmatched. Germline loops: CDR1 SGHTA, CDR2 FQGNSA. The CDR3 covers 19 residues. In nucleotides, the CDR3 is TGTGCCAGCAGCTTAGTGGGGACAGGGGCCCTTCCCTTTAGGTACGAGCAGTACTTC. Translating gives CASSLVGTGALPFRYEQYF.

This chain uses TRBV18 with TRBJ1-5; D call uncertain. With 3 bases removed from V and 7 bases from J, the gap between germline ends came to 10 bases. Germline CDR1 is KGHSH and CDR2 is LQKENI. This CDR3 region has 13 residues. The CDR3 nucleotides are TGTGCCAGCTCACCTACAGATTCCCAGCCCCAGCATTTT. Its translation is CASSPTDSQPQHF.

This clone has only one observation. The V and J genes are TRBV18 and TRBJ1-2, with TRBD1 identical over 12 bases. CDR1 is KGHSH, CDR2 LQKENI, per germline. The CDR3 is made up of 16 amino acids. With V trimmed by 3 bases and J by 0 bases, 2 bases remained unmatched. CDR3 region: CASSPGQGATNYGYTF. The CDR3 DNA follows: TGTGCCAGCTCACCGGGACAGGGGGCAACTAACTATGGCTACACCTTC. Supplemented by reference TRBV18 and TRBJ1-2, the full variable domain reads NAGVMQNPRHLVRRRGQEARLRCSPMKGHSHVYWYRQLPEEGLKFMVYLQKENIIDESGMPKERFSAEFPKEGPSILRIQQVVRGDSAAYFCASSPGQGATNYGYTFGSGTRLTVV.

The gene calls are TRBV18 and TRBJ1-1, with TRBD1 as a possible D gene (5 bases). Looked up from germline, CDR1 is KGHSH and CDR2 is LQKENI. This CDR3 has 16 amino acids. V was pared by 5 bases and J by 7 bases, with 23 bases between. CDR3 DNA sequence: TGTGCCAGCTCATCCCTTCAGGGTCTCCCGCAGGGTGAAGCTTTCTTT. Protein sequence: CASSSLQGLPQGEAFF.

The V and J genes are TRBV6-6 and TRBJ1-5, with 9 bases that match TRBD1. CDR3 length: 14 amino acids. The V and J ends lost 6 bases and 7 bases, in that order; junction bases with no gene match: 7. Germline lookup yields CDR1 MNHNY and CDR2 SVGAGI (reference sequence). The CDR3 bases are TGTGCCAGCAGCGCCGGGACAGGGAAACAGCCCCAGCATTTT. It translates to CASSAGTGKQPQHF.

The CDR3 is CASSLGLAPQETQYF. DNA for the CDR3: TGCGCCAGCAGCTTGGGACTAGCCCCCCAAGAGACCCAGTACTTC. The gene calls are TRBV5-1 and TRBJ2-5; 7 bases are a match to TRBD2. The length of the CDR3 is 15 residues. Germline V lookup: CDR1 SGHRS, CDR2 YFSETQ. The J segment lost 1 base and the V segment lost 0 bases, leaving 3 bases of the junction unmatched.

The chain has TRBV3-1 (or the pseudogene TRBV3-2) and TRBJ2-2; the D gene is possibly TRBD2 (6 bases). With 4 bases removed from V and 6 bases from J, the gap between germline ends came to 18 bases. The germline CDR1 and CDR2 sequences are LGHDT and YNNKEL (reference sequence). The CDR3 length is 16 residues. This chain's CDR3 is CASSRGTPQIAGELFF. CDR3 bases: TGTGCCAGCAGCCGCGGGACCCCACAGATCGCCGGGGAGCTGTTTTTT.

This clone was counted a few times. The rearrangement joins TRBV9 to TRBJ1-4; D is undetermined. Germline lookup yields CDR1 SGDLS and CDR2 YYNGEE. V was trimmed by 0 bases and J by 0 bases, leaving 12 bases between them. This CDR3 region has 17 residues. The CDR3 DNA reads TGTGCCAGCAGCGTAGACGGCAGGCCTCCAACTAATGAAAAACTGTTTTTT. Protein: CASSVDGRPPTNEKLFF.

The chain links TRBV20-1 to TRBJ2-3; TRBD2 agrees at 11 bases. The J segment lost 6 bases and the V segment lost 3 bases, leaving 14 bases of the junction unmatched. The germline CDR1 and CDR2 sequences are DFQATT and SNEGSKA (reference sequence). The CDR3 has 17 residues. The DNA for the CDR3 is TGCAGTGCTAGTTCACTAGCGGGGGACTCAACTGGGGATACGCAGTATTTT. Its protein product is CSASSLAGDSTGDTQYF.

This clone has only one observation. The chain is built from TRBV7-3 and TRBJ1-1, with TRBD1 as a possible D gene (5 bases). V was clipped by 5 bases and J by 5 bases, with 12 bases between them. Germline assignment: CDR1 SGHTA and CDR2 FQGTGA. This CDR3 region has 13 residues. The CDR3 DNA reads TGTGCCAGCAGCCCCGGGGGTTGGACTGAAGCTTTCTTT. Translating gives CASSPGGWTEAFF.

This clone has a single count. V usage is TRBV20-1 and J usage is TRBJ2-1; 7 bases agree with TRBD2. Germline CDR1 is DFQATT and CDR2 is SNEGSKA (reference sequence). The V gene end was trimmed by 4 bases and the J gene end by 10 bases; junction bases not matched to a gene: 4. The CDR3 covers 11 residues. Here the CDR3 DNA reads TGCAGTGCTACTGGGCGGGGGGAGCAGTTCTTC. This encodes CSATGRGEQFF.

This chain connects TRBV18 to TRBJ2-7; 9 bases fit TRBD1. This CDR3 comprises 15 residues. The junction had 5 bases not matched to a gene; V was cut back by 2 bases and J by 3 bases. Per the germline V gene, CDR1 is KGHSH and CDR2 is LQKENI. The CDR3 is CASSPRDRVGYEQYF. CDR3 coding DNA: TGTGCCAGCTCACCAAGGGACAGGGTTGGCTACGAGCAGTACTTC.

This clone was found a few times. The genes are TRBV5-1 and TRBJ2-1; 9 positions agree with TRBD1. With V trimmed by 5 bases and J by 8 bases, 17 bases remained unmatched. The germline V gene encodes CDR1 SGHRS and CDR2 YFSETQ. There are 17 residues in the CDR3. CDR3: CASRSGTGGGDWDEQFF. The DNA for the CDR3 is TGCGCCAGCAGGTCCGGCACAGGGGGCGGTGATTGGGATGAGCAGTTCTTC.

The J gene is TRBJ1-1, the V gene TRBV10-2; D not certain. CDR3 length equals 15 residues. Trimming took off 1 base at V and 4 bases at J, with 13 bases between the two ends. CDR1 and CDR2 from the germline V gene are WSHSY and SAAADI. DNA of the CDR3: TGCGCCAGCAGTGAGTATCCGGGAGTGGGCACTGAAGCTTTCTTT. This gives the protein CASSEYPGVGTEAFF.

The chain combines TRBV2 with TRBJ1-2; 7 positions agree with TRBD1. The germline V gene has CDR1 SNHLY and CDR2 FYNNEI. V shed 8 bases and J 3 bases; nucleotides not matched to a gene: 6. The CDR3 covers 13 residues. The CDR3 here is CASLKGADYGYTF. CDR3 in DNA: TGTGCCAGCCTAAAGGGGGCGGACTATGGCTACACCTTC.

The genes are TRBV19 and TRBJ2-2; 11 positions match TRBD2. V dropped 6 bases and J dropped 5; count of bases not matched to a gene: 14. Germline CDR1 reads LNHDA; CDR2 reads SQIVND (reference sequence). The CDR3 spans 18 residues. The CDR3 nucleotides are TGTGCCAGTAGAGTGAGACTAGCGGGGATAAAAGGGACCGGGGAGCTGTTTTTT. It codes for CASRVRLAGIKGTGELFF.

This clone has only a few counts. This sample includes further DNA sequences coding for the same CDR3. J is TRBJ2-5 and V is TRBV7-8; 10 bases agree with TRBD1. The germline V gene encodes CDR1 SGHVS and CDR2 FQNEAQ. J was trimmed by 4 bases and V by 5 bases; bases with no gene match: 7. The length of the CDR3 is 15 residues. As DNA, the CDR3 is TGTGCCAGCAGCCACCGCCGGACAGGGGGAGAGACCCAGTACTTC. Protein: CASSHRRTGGETQYF.

The CDR3 region is CASSLLGRSGANVLTF. The CDR3 DNA follows: TGTGCCAGCAGCTTACTGGGCCGCTCTGGGGCCAACGTCCTGACTTTC. This sequence joins TRBV7-3 and TRBJ2-6; D gene unclear. V was cut by 2 bases and J by 0 bases, with 8 bases left in between. The length of the CDR3 is 16 residues. The V gene's germline CDR1 is SGHTA and CDR2 FQGTGA. The whole variable domain, remainder taken from reference TRBV7-3 and TRBJ2-6, is GAGVSQTPSNKVTEKGKYVELRCDPISGHTALYWYRQSLGQGPEFLIYFQGTGAADDSGLPNDRFFAVRPEGSVSTLKIQRTERGDSAVYLCASSLLGRSGANVLTFGAGSRLTVL.

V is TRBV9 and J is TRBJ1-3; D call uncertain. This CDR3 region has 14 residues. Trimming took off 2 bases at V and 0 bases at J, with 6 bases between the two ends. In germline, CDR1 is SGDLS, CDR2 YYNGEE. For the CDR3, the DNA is TGTGCCAGCAGCGTTTTGAGCTCTGGAAACACCATATATTTT. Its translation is CASSVLSSGNTIYF.

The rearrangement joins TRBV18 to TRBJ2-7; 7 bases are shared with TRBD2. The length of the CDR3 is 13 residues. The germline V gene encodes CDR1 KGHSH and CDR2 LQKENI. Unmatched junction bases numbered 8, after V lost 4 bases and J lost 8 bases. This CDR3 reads CASSLGRGRQQYF. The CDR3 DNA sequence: TGTGCCAGCTCACTAGGGCGCGGGAGACAGCAGTACTTC.

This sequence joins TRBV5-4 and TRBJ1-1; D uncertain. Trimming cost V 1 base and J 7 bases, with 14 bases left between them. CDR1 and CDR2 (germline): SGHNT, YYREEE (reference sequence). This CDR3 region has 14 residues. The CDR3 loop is CASSLRGGSLEAFF. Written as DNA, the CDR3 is TGTGCCAGCAGCTTGAGAGGCGGGAGCCTTGAAGCTTTCTTT.

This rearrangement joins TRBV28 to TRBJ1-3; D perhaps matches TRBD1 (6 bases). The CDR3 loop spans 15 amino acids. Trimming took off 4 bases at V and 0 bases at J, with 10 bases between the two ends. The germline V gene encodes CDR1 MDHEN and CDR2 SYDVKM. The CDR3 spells CASSYRTVSGNTIYF. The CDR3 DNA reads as TGTGCCAGCAGTTACAGGACAGTCTCTGGAAACACCATATATTTT.

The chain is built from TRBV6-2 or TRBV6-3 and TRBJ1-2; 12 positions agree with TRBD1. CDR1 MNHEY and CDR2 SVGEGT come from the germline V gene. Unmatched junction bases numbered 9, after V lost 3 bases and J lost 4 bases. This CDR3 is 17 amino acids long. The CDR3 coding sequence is TGTGCCAGCAGTTATGGGGACAGGGGGCGAGGAGGCTATGGCTACACCTTC. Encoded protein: CASSYGDRGRGGYGYTF.